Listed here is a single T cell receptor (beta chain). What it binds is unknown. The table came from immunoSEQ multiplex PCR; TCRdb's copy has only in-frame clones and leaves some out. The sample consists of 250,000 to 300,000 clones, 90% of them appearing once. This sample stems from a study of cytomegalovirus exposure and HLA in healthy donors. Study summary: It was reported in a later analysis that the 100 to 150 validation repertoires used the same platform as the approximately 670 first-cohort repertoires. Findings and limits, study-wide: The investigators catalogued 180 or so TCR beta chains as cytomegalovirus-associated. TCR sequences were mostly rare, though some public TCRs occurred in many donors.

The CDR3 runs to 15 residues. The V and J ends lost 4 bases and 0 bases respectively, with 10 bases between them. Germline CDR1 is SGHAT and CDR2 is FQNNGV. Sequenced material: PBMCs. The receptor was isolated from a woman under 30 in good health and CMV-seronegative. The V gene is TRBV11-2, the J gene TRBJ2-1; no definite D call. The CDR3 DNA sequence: TGTGCCAGCAGCTCGCCGATGAGCTCCTACAATGAGCAGTTCTTC. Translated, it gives CASSSPMSSYNEQFF.